The sequence of this T cell receptor (beta chain) was determined in a study of regulatory T cells in long-lasting Graves disease. Findings and limits, study-wide: Newly diagnosed disease favored TRBV20-1 and TRBJ2-1 over persistent disease.

HTBI primers from iRepertoire and Arm-PCR of CDR3 regions yielded the TCR beta libraries. TCRdb used MiXCR to reprocess the multiplex PCR reads, holding one entry per CDR3 protein. The table has about 540,000 distinct CDR3 sequences, approximately 13% seen once. The time point here: newly diagnosed GD, antithyroid drugs for less than 3 months. PBMCs provided the RNA from which the TCR library was made. A remark on this clonotype: Its antigen is as yet unknown.

Trimming removed 4 bases at V and 4 bases at J, with 13 bases between. Germline lookup yields CDR1 SNHLY and CDR2 FYNNEI. CDR3 length: 15 amino acids. These sequences were also reported in another study, on T cells in Graves' hyperthyroidism and ophthalmopathy.

This receptor was taken from a man aged 30 to 45 with Graves disease. The sample in question was peripheral blood mononuclear cells (PBMCs), obtained at new diagnosis, from a patient treated with antithyroid drugs. The chain couples TRBV2 to TRBJ2-2; maybe TRBD1 (5 bases). The CDR3 here is CASSGGRASTGELFF. The CDR3 DNA sequence: TGTGCCAGCAGTGGAGGCAGGGCAAGCACCGGGGAGCTGTTTTTT.